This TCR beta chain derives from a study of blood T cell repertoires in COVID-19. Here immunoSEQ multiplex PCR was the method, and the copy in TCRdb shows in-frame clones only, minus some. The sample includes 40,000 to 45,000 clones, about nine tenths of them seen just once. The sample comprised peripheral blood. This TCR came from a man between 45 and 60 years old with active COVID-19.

The CDR3 coding sequence is TGTGCCAGCAGCCCCCGCAGCGGCTTCAATGAGCAGTTCTTC. Translated, it gives CASSPRSGFNEQFF. The chain has TRBV3-1 (or the pseudogene TRBV3-2) and TRBJ2-1, with D tentatively TRBD2 (5 bases). The germline CDR1 and CDR2 sequences are LGHDT and YNNKEL (reference sequence). The CDR3 length is 14 residues. V lost 4 bases, J lost 6 bases, and 13 bases lay in between.